These 13 T cell receptor beta chains originate from one sample sequenced in a study of early T cells in non-severe SARS-CoV-2 infection. TCRdb itself ran the 5' RACE reads through MiXCR, one entry per CDR3 protein. The table lists over 30,000 distinct CDR3 sequences, more than 4.5% of them singletons. This sample comprised whole blood, obtained at baseline. The source is an adult who was a healthcare worker with PCR-confirmed SARS-CoV-2 infection or an uninfected control (not recorded which).

In its sample, this clonotype was seen many times. This sequence joins TRBV18 and TRBJ2-1, with 7 bases that match TRBD1. Germline V CDR1 and CDR2: KGHSH, LQKENI. The V and J ends lost 5 bases and 0 bases, in that order; junction bases with no gene match: 4. CDR3 length: 15 amino acids. DNA for the CDR3: TGTGCCAGCTCAGCCAGGGGGAGCTCCTACAATGAGCAGTTCTTC. This translates into CASSARGSSYNEQFF.

In its sample, this clonotype was seen a few times. The chain has TRBV6-5 and TRBJ1-3, with unresolved D. Deletions cut 6 bases from V and 0 bases from J, with 18 bases between. In germline, CDR1 is MNHEY, CDR2 SVGAGI. The CDR3 consists of 17 residues. The CDR3 DNA follows: TGTGCCAGCAGGCCGACGTCCTCCTCTCTCTCTGGAAACACCATATATTTT. Translated, it gives CASRPTSSSLSGNTIYF.

This clonotype was seen ten or more times. The rearrangement links TRBV6-4 to TRBJ2-5, with 7 nucleotides matching TRBD2. Germline CDR1 reads MRHNA; CDR2 reads SNTAGT. The CDR3 extends over 15 amino acids. The trim removed 0 bases at V and 5 bases at J, leaving 6 bases unmatched. CDR3 sequence: CASSDSKERDETQYF. CDR3 DNA sequence: TGTGCCAGCAGTGACTCGAAAGAGCGGGACGAGACCCAGTACTTC.

In this sample, this clonotype turned up many times. This sequence joins TRBV24-1 and TRBJ1-2; D ambiguous. The V gene's germline CDR1 is KGHDR and CDR2 SFDVKD. This CDR3 has 13 amino acids. The V and J ends lost 6 bases and 0 bases respectively, with 7 bases between them. CDR3 protein: CATSTESNYGYTF. DNA of the CDR3: TGTGCCACCAGTACCGAATCTAACTATGGCTACACCTTC.

This clonotype was recorded many times. This chain connects TRBV12-3 or TRBV12-4 to TRBJ2-1, with 12 bases identical to TRBD2. The CDR3 extends over 20 amino acids. V was clipped by 6 bases and J by 7 bases; unmatched bases: 22. CDR3 in amino acids: CASRRGRETSGSLGINEQFF. Written as DNA, the CDR3 is TGTGCCAGCAGACGAGGGCGTGAGACTAGCGGGAGTCTCGGGATAAATGAGCAGTTCTTC.

The sample holds many counts of this clonotype. V and J are TRBV21-1 and TRBJ1-2; TRBD1 was called by the table and not checked on the DNA. TRBV21-1 is a pseudogene locus. The CDR3 sequence is 14 residues long. The CDR3 loop is CASSVRYRGRGYTF. The DNA for the CDR3 is TGTGCCAGCAGCGTACGATATAGGGGACGGGGCTACACCTTC.

About this clonotype itself: One base away lies a much larger clone, so this may be a sequencing read error. The V gene is TRBV11-2, the J gene TRBJ2-1; D possibly matches TRBD1 or TRBD2 (5 bases each). In germline, CDR1 is SGHAT, CDR2 FQNNGV. The CDR3 is made up of 16 amino acids. V dropped 5 bases and J dropped 5 bases, with 19 bases sitting between them. Here the CDR3 reads CASSAQGRPINNEQFF. The CDR3 DNA reads as TGTGCCAGCAGCGCCCAGGGACGACCAATAAACAATGAGCAGTTCTTC. Filled out from reference TRBV11-2 and TRBJ2-1, the complete variable domain reads EAGVAQSPRYKIIEKRQSVAFWCNPISGHATLYWYQQILGQGPKLLIQFQNNGVVDDSQLPKDRFSAERLKGVDSTLKIQPAKLEDSAVYLCASSAQGRPINNEQFFGPGTRLTVL.

This clonotype was recorded many times. The J gene is TRBJ1-1, the V gene TRBV6-5; 7 nucleotides match TRBD1. V lost 9 bases and J lost 8; bases outside the gene matches: 9. Germline-derived CDR1 and CDR2 are MNHEY and SVGAGI. The CDR3 sequence is 12 residues long. CDR3 sequence: CASHKETGEAFF. In DNA, the CDR3 is TGTGCCAGTCACAAAGAGACAGGGGAAGCTTTCTTT.

Many counts were recorded for this clonotype. This sequence joins TRBV6-2 or TRBV6-3 and TRBJ2-2, with a tentative D call TRBD1 (6 bases). The ends were cut back, 2 bases at V and 0 bases at J, with 10 bases in the middle. CDR1 MNHEY and CDR2 SVGEGT come from the germline V gene. The CDR3 totals 16 residues. DNA of the CDR3: TGTGCCAGCAGTTACCCGGACAGTACGAACACCGGGGAGCTGTTTTTT. Translating gives CASSYPDSTNTGELFF.

This clonotype was observed many times. The chain carries TRBV20-1 and TRBJ2-1; 8 nucleotides match TRBD2. V shed 6 bases, J shed 6 bases, and the junction held 10 bases outside the gene matches. CDR1 and CDR2 from the germline V gene are DFQATT and SNEGSKA (reference sequence). The length of the CDR3 is 14 residues. DNA for the CDR3: TGCAGTGCCTTCGGAGGACTAGCCGCCAATGAGCAGTTCTTC. Its translation: CSAFGGLAANEQFF.

This clonotype was seen many times. The chain combines TRBV7-3 with TRBJ2-1; 7 nucleotides match TRBD2. Trimming at V came to 3 bases and at J to 0 bases, leaving 2 bases not matched to a gene. CDR1 is SGHTA and CDR2 is FQGTGA in the germline V gene. This CDR3 comprises 15 residues. This CDR3 reads CASSFTSDSYNEQFF. DNA of the CDR3: TGTGCCAGCAGCTTCACTAGCGACTCCTACAATGAGCAGTTCTTC.

There are many counts of this clonotype. The chain employs TRBV10-3 and TRBJ2-7; TRBD1 matches 7 bases. V was clipped by 2 bases and J by 6 bases; unmatched bases: 1. CDR3 size: 12 residues. CDR1 and CDR2 from the germline V gene are ENHRY and SYGVKD. CDR3 in DNA: TGTGCCATCAGTGAGAACAGGGGCGAGCAGTACGTC. This sequence encodes CAISENRGEQYV.

This clonotype was counted ten times or more. V and J are TRBV15 and TRBJ2-3, with 9 bases aligning to TRBD1. The V gene end was trimmed by 0 bases and the J gene end by 6 bases; junction bases not matched to a gene: 7. CDR1 is LNHNV, CDR2 YYDKDF, per germline (reference sequence). The CDR3 is 16 amino acids. In DNA form, the CDR3 reads TGTGCCACCAGCAGAGAGAAAAGGACAGGGGCCGATACGCAGTATTTT. Translation gives CATSREKRTGADTQYF.